The rows below give T cell receptor beta chains drawn from one sample of a study of CD8 T cells in Susac syndrome. TCRdb ran MiXCR on the immunoSEQ multiplex PCR reads and lists one entry per CDR3 protein. This sample has about 200,000 distinct CDR3 sequences, with over 90% found just once. The sample consisted of CD4+ T cells from PBMCs. The receptors shown here come from a human donor with multiple sclerosis. Both conserved end residues are part of each CDR3. D genes are given only for firm matches. Rows give clone size only sometimes, using once, few, many, or a class for an expanded clone.

V	D	J	size	CDR3	DNA
TRBV18	-	TRBJ1-1	-	CASSPGAPNTEAFF	TGTGCCAGCTCACCGGGGGCCCCGAACACTGAAGCTTTCTTT
TRBV29-1	TRBD1	TRBJ1-1	-	CSGDRVNTEAFF	TGCAGCGGGGACAGGGTGAACACTGAAGCTTTCTTT
TRBV14	-	TRBJ1-2	-	CASSQGRVARGYTF	TGTGCCAGCAGCCAAGGGAGAGTGGCTCGTGGCTACACCTTC
TRBV20-1	-	TRBJ2-3	-	CSAGGPVTDTQYF	TGCAGTGCTGGGGGGCCCGTCACAGATACGCAGTATTTT
TRBV12-3/TRBV12-4	TRBD1	TRBJ1-4	-	CASSLQGGAEKLFF	TGTGCCAGCAGTTTACAGGGGGGAGCTGAAAAACTGTTTTTT
TRBV24-1	TRBD2	TRBJ2-1	-	CATSDPPSGTGDEQFF	TGTGCCACCAGTGATCCCCCCAGCGGGACGGGCGATGAGCAGTTCTTC
TRBV7-3	-	TRBJ2-1	-	CVSSLMVGVNEQFF	TGTGTCAGCAGCTTAATGGTGGGGGTCAATGAGCAGTTCTTC
TRBV9	-	TRBJ2-5	-	CASSVALGIKETQYF	TGTGCCAGCAGCGTGGCCTTAGGAATAAAAGAGACCCAGTACTTC
TRBV15	TRBD1	TRBJ2-7	-	CATSRARDRAYEQYF	TGTGCCACCAGCAGAGCCCGGGACAGAGCCTACGAGCAGTACTTC
TRBV5-1	-	TRBJ2-4	-	CASSLDVENIQYF	TGCGCCAGCAGCTTGGATGTAGAAAACATTCAGTACTTC
TRBV29-1	-	TRBJ2-2	-	CSVERHPGGELFF	TGCAGCGTTGAGCGACACCCCGGCGGGGAGCTGTTTTTT
TRBV29-1	TRBD1	TRBJ1-1	-	CSAESGGEVTEAFF	TGCAGCGCCGAGTCAGGGGGCGAGGTCACTGAAGCTTTCTTT
TRBV2	-	TRBJ2-5	-	CASSEGADTQYF	TGTGCCAGCAGTGAAGGGGCAGATACCCAGTACTTC
TRBV9	-	TRBJ1-5	-	CASSAAVGNQPQHF	TGTGCCAGCAGCGCCGCGGTGGGTAACCAGCCCCAGCATTTT
TRBV20-1	-	TRBJ1-1	-	CSAFRTAPATEAFF	TGCAGTGCTTTTAGGACAGCCCCAGCCACTGAAGCTTTCTTT
TRBV3-1	TRBD2	TRBJ2-1	-	CASSPDRAGGYNEQFF	TGTGCCAGCAGCCCAGATAGGGCGGGGGGATACAATGAGCAGTTCTTC
TRBV7-2	-	TRBJ1-5	-	CASRSGTGNQPQHF	TGTGCCAGCAGGTCAGGGACGGGCAATCAGCCCCAGCATTTT
TRBV4-2	-	TRBJ1-6	-	CASSQDIWGSPLHF	TGTGCCAGCAGCCAAGATATCTGGGGGTCACCCCTCCACTTT
TRBV12-5	TRBD1	TRBJ2-7	-	CASGPGQGAREQYF	TGTGCTAGTGGTCCAGGACAGGGGGCTCGCGAGCAGTACTTC
TRBV29-1	-	TRBJ2-3	-	CSVEGALGGTDTQYF	TGCAGCGTTGAAGGGGCCCTAGGGGGCACAGATACGCAGTATTTT
TRBV12-3/TRBV12-4	-	TRBJ1-1	-	CASRGDTEAFF	TGTGCCAGCAGGGGGGACACTGAAGCTTTCTTT
TRBV20-1	-	TRBJ2-1	-	CSASTSRGGYNEQFF	TGCAGTGCTAGCACCTCTCGCGGAGGCTACAATGAGCAGTTCTTC
TRBV5-6	TRBD1	TRBJ2-4	-	CASSRGQGGNIQYF	TGTGCCAGCAGCAGGGGACAGGGGGGAAACATTCAGTACTTC
TRBV7-3	-	TRBJ1-2	-	CASSLSGASYGYTF	TGTGCCAGCAGCTTATCCGGGGCCTCCTATGGCTACACCTTC
TRBV15	-	TRBJ1-1	-	CATSLVLENTEAFF	TGTGCCACCAGCCTAGTACTGGAAAACACTGAAGCTTTCTTT
TRBV2	-	TRBJ2-7	-	CASSRARQGGEQYF	TGTGCCAGCAGTCGTGCTCGACAGGGAGGGGAGCAGTACTTC
TRBV12-3/TRBV12-4	-	TRBJ1-2	-	CASSLRQNYGYTF	TGTGCCAGCAGTTTGCGACAGAACTATGGCTACACCTTC
TRBV20-1	-	TRBJ1-1	-	CSATHYSQVDTEAFF	TGCAGTGCTACCCACTACTCACAGGTTGACACTGAAGCTTTCTTT
TRBV11-3	-	TRBJ2-5	-	CASSLGSGHGETQYF	TGTGCCAGCAGCTTAGGGTCTGGGCACGGAGAGACCCAGTACTTC
TRBV12-5	-	TRBJ2-1	-	CASGSSWGQFF	TGTGCTAGTGGTTCCTCCTGGGGGCAGTTCTTC
TRBV30	TRBD2	TRBJ2-1	-	CAWSRTSGPVEQFF	TGTGCCTGGAGTCGTACTAGCGGGCCGGTTGAGCAGTTCTTC
TRBV27	TRBD1	TRBJ2-5	-	CASSSHIFTGQEETQYF	TGTGCCAGCAGTTCACATATTTTCACTGGACAGGAAGAGACCCAGTACTTC
TRBV6-5	-	TRBJ1-5	-	CASSSQPSNQPQHF	TGTGCCAGCAGCTCACAGCCAAGCAATCAGCCCCAGCATTTT
TRBV5-1	-	TRBJ2-3	-	CASSLDRADTQYF	TGCGCCAGCAGCTTGGATAGGGCAGATACGCAGTATTTT
TRBV7-9	-	TRBJ2-7	-	CASSSRGRSEQYF	TGTGCCAGCAGCTCCCGAGGGCGAAGCGAGCAGTACTTC
TRBV19	-	TRBJ2-5	-	CASSIRIQETQYF	TGTGCCAGTAGTATCCGGATCCAAGAGACCCAGTACTTC
TRBV6-5	TRBD1	TRBJ1-5	-	CASRPGTGNYQPQHF	TGTGCCAGCAGGCCCGGGACAGGGAACTATCAGCCCCAGCATTTT
TRBV30	-	TRBJ1-2	-	CAWSVSGDYGYTF	TGTGCCTGGAGTGTATCCGGGGACTATGGCTACACCTTC
TRBV29-1	-	TRBJ1-3	-	CSAQALSGNTIYF	TGCAGCGCTCAGGCCCTCTCTGGAAACACCATATATTTT
TRBV20-1	TRBD1	TRBJ2-5	-	CSVGTAQETQYF	TGCAGTGTCGGGACAGCCCAAGAGACCCAGTACTTC
TRBV2	-	TRBJ2-1	-	CASLPRRGGYNEQFF	TGTGCCAGCCTCCCGCGTAGGGGGGGATACAATGAGCAGTTCTTC
TRBV29-1	TRBD2	TRBJ2-3	few	CSVEGGDTQYF	TGCAGCGTTGAGGGGGGGGATACGCAGTATTTT
TRBV7-2	TRBD1	TRBJ1-2	once	CASSSDRDYYGYTF	TGTGCCAGCAGCTCCGACAGGGACTACTATGGCTACACCTTC